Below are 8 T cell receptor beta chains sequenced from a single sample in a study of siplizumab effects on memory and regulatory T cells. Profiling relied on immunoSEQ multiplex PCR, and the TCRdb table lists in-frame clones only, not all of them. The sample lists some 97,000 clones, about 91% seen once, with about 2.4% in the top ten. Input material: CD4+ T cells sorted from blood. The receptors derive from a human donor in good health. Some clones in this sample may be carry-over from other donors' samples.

CDR3 amino acids: CASSLPTGAEITF. CDR3 DNA: TGCGCCAGCAGCCTCCCCACAGGGGCTGAGATCACCTTC. The V and J genes are TRBV5-1 and TRBJ1-2; 7 bases are shared with TRBD1. Germline CDR1 SGHRS, CDR2 YFSETQ. The CDR3 sequence is 13 residues long. Trimming took 4 bases from V and 13 from J; bases not matched to a gene: 13.

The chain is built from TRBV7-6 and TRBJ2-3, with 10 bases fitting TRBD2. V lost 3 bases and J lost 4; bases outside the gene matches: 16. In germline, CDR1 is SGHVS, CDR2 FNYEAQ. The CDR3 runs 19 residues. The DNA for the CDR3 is TGTGCCAGCAGCTTTGGGCAGGGTCCAGCGGGAGGGCTGGCAGATACGCAGTATTTT. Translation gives CASSFGQGPAGGLADTQYF. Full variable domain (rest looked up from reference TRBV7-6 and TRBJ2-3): GAGVSQSPRYKVTKRGQDVALRCDPISGHVSLYWYRQALGQGPEFLTYFNYEAQQDKSGLPNDRFSAERPEGSISTLTIQRTEQRDSAMYRCASSFGQGPAGGLADTQYFGPGTRLTVL.

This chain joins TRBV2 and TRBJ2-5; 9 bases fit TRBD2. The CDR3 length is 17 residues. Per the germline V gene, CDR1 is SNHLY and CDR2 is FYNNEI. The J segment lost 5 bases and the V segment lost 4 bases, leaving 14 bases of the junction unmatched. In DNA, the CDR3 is TGTGCCAGCAGTGTCACATGGTTAGCGGGAGAGGTTGAGACCCAGTACTTC. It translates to CASSVTWLAGEVETQYF.

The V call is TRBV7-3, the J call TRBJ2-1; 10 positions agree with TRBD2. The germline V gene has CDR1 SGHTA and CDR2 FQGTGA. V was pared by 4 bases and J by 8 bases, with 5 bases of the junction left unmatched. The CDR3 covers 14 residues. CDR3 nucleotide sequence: TGTGCCAGCAGCTCCCTAGCGGGAGCGTATGAGCAGTTCTTC. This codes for CASSSLAGAYEQFF.

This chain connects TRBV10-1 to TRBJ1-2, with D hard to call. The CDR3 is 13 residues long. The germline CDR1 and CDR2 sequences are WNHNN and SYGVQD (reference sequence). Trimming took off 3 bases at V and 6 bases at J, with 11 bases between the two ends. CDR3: CASSDAVFDGYTF. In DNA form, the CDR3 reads TGCGCCAGCAGTGACGCAGTTTTTGATGGCTACACCTTC.

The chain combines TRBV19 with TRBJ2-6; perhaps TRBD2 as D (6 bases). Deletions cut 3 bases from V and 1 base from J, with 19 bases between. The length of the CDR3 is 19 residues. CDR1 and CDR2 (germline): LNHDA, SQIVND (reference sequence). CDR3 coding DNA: TGTGCCAGTAGTATCCCGGCTGGTCGAGGGAGGTCTGGGGCCAACGTCCTGACTTTC. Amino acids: CASSIPAGRGRSGANVLTF.

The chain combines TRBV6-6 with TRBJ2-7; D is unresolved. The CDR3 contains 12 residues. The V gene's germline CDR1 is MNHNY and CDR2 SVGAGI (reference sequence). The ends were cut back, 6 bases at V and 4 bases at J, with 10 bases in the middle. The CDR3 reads CASSLDGYEQYF. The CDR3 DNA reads TGTGCCAGCAGCCTCGACGGATACGAGCAGTACTTC.

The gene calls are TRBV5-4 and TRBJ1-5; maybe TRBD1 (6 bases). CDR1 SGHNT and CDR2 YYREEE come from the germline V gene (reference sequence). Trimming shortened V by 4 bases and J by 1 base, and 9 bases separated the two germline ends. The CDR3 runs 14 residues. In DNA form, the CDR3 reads TGTGCCAGCAGCATCCAGGGGAGCAATCAGCCCCAGCATTTT. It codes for CASSIQGSNQPQHF.